This is a list of T cell receptor beta chains from one sample in a study of T cells in Graves' hyperthyroidism and ophthalmopathy. TCRdb reprocessed the multiplex PCR reads with MiXCR, giving one entry per CDR3 protein. Found here are about 400,000 distinct CDR3 sequences, more than 12% of them singletons; the top ten hold approximately 32%. The sequenced material came from blood. The receptors originated from a woman in her thirties with Graves' hyperthyroidism. The CDR3 runs from the conserved cysteine through the conserved F or W. The D gene is left open where the match is weak. Not all rows give a size; the values are once, few, many and, for expanded clones, a class.

j_call,cdr3_length,d_call,v_call,clone_size,cdr3_aa,cdr3_nt
TRBJ2-7,14,TRBD1,TRBV28,many,CASSFGTGDREQYF,TGTGCCAGCAGTTTCGGGACAGGGGATCGGGAGCAGTACTTC
TRBJ2-7,14,-,TRBV11-2,many,CASSFLSVGYEQYF,TGTGCCAGCAGCTTTCTTTCCGTTGGCTACGAGCAGTACTTC
TRBJ2-1,16,TRBD2,TRBV11-3,many,CASSLGASGRENEQFF,TGTGCCAGCAGCTTAGGAGCTAGCGGGAGGGAAAATGAGCAGTTCTTC
TRBJ2-2,15,TRBD1,TRBV5-5,few,CASSIGQGQPGELFF,TGTGCCAGCAGCATCGGACAGGGGCAGCCCGGGGAGCTGTTTTTT
TRBJ2-1,14,TRBD1,TRBV7-9,many,CASSLVLEGGEQFF,TGTGCCAGCAGCTTAGTATTGGAAGGGGGCGAGCAGTTCTTC
TRBJ2-3,16,TRBD2,TRBV3-1,-,CASSQIREEGTDTQYF,TGTGCCAGCAGCCAGATCCGGGAGGAGGGCACAGATACGCAGTATTTT
TRBJ1-5,15,-,TRBV10-3,few,CAISGPDNSNQPQHF,TGTGCCATCAGTGGACCTGACAATAGCAATCAGCCCCAGCATTTT
TRBJ2-7,13,-,TRBV6-1,many,CASKNGILHEQYF,TGTGCCAGCAAAAACGGGATTCTTCACGAGCAGTACTTC
TRBJ2-7,15,-,TRBV5-4,-,CASSMGGGSSYEQYF,TGTGCCAGCAGCATGGGCGGAGGGAGCTCCTACGAGCAGTACTTC
TRBJ2-1,11,-,TRBV29-1,-,CSVESGNEQFF,TGCAGCGTTGAATCTGGGAATGAGCAGTTCTTC
TRBJ1-5,17,-,TRBV28,many,CASSRHNRVKDNQPQHF,TGTGCCAGCAGTCGACATAATAGGGTGAAGGACAATCAGCCCCAGCATTTT
TRBJ2-7,14,-,TRBV2,many,CASIGPDQDYEQYF,TGTGCCAGCATTGGTCCAGATCAGGACTACGAGCAGTACTTC
TRBJ1-6,14,-,TRBV2,-,CAGGVGRRNSPLHF,TGTGCTGGGGGAGTAGGACGCCGAAATTCACCCCTCCACTTT
TRBJ2-1,18,TRBD2,TRBV12-3/TRBV12-4,few,CASSNTGLAGSSYNEQFF,TGTGCCAGCAGCAACACGGGACTAGCGGGATCTTCCTACAATGAGCAGTTCTTC
TRBJ1-1,16,-,TRBV14,-,CASSHRFGRGNTEAFF,TGTGCCAGCAGCCACCGATTTGGACGGGGAAACACTGAAGCTTTCTTT
TRBJ1-1,14,TRBD1,TRBV19,-,CASCHRGLNTEAFF,TGTGCCAGTTGCCACAGGGGGCTGAACACTGAAGCTTTCTTT
TRBJ1-2,14,-,TRBV28,-,CASSLEGSGYGYTF,TGTGCCAGCAGTTTAGAGGGATCGGGCTATGGCTACACCTTC
TRBJ1-1,16,TRBD1,TRBV5-1,many,CASSLDLGGVNTEAFF,TGCGCCAGCAGCTTGGATCTAGGGGGCGTCAACACTGAAGCTTTCTTT
TRBJ2-7,14,-,TRBV10-3,few,CAISESISSYEQYF,TGTGCCATCAGTGAGTCGATTAGCTCCTACGAGCAGTACTTC
TRBJ2-1,16,TRBD1,TRBV24-1,few,CATSDRDRGSYNEQFF,TGTGCCACCAGTGACAGGGACAGGGGATCCTACAATGAGCAGTTCTTC
TRBJ2-3,16,-,TRBV5-1,many,CASSLGVESSTDTQYF,TGCGCCAGCAGCTTGGGGGTAGAGTCGTCCACAGATACGCAGTATTTT
TRBJ2-7,16,TRBD1,TRBV6-6,-,CASSYTSDRGTYEQYF,TGTGCCAGCAGTTACACCTCTGACAGGGGGACCTACGAGCAGTACTTC
TRBJ2-7,14,-,TRBV5-4,many,CASSLVRGGGEQYF,TGTGCCAGCAGCTTGGTGCGGGGAGGAGGCGAGCAGTACTTC
TRBJ1-3,17,TRBD1,TRBV3-1,many,CASSLYTGQGFGNTIYF,TGTGCCAGCAGCCTTTATACGGGACAGGGATTCGGAAACACCATATATTTT
TRBJ2-1,15,TRBD2,TRBV3-1,many,CASSQEVLAGAEQFF,TGTGCCAGCAGCCAAGAAGTCCTAGCGGGAGCTGAGCAGTTCTTC
TRBJ1-5,14,-,TRBV20-1,-,CSARAGGPGQPQHF,TGCAGTGCTAGAGCGGGAGGTCCAGGACAGCCCCAGCATTTT
TRBJ1-1,13,-,TRBV5-1,many,CASSLVANTEAFF,TGTGCCAGCAGCTTAGTCGCGAACACTGAAGCTTTCTTT
TRBJ2-7,15,-,TRBV7-8,many,CASSLDRDTSYEQYF,TGTGCCAGCAGCTTAGACCGGGACACCAGCTACGAGCAGTACTTC
TRBJ2-7,15,TRBD2,TRBV6-2/TRBV6-3,many,CASSTTSGASYEQYF,TGTGCCAGCAGTACCACTAGCGGGGCCTCCTACGAGCAGTACTTC
TRBJ2-7,13,TRBD1,TRBV20-1,-,CSVPGQGGYEQYF,TGCAGTGTCCCGGGACAGGGAGGCTACGAGCAGTACTTC
TRBJ1-4,17,-,TRBV9,once,CASSVEKGIRTNEKLFF,TGTGCCAGCAGCGTAGAGAAAGGGATACGGACTAATGAAAAACTGTTTTTT
TRBJ2-3,12,-,TRBV7-2,many,CASSFGQDTQYF,TGTGCCAGCAGCTTTGGTCAGGATACGCAGTATTTT
TRBJ1-2,14,-,TRBV30,few,CAWALNSYSYGYTF,TGTGCCTGGGCCCTTAACTCATACAGCTATGGCTACACCTTC
TRBJ2-3,14,-,TRBV6-6,many,CASSYAGWADTQYF,TGTGCCAGCAGTTACGCGGGGTGGGCAGATACGCAGTATTTT
TRBJ2-7,15,TRBD1,TRBV27,many,CASSRGTALTYEQYF,TGTGCCAGCAGTAGGGGGACAGCCCTTACCTACGAGCAGTACTTC
TRBJ2-5,16,-,TRBV10-3,-,CAISESEAVAVETQYF,TGTGCCATCAGTGAGTCGGAGGCAGTCGCGGTCGAGACCCAGTACTTC
TRBJ2-7,14,TRBD2,TRBV2,many,CASSDRTSGTEQYF,TGTGCCAGCAGTGATAGGACTAGCGGGACCGAGCAGTACTTC
TRBJ1-5,14,TRBD1,TRBV5-1,few,CASSLETGDQPQHF,TGCGCCAGCAGCTTGGAGACAGGGGATCAGCCCCAGCATTTT
TRBJ2-7,14,-,TRBV3-1,many,CASSHQWTSYEQYF,TGTGCCAGCAGCCACCAATGGACCTCCTACGAGCAGTACTTC
TRBJ2-7,16,TRBD2,TRBV27,many,CASLDLSGLAGREQYF,TGTGCCTCTTTGGACCTTTCCGGACTAGCGGGCCGCGAGCAGTACTTC
TRBJ1-6,14,-,TRBV28,many,CASSPGSVNSPLHF,TGTGCCAGCAGTCCCGGGTCCGTTAATTCACCCCTCCACTTT
TRBJ2-7,15,TRBD2,TRBV19,-,CASSAGDGKTYEQYF,TGTGCCAGTAGCGCGGGGGACGGAAAAACCTACGAGCAGTACTTC
TRBJ2-7,16,-,TRBV28,many,CASSSPPDLFSYEQYF,TGTGCCAGCAGTTCACCCCCTGATTTGTTCTCCTACGAGCAGTACTTC